Listed below are T cell receptor beta chains from one sample, sequenced in a study of metastatic and nonmetastatic thyroid tumors. TCRdb re-clonotyped the PCR reads through MiXCR. The sample carries roughly 81,000 clones, around 7.8% recorded once. Sequencing was performed on blood. The receptors stem from a female donor with papillary thyroid cancer or a benign thyroid nodule (not recorded which). Some clones in this sample may be carry-over from other donors' samples. CDR3s include the opening cysteine and the closing phenylalanine or tryptophan. A D gene is named only where the DNA matches it firmly. The size field is filled for only some rows; it gives once, few, many or a size class.

>NA|many|TRBV18|TRBJ2-3
CASSPRVQGTDTQYF
TGTGCCAGCTCACCACGGGTTCAGGGCACAGATACGCAGTATTTT
>TRBD1|few|TRBV12-5|TRBJ2-7
CASCTGAVVSYEQYF
TGTGCTAGTTGTACAGGGGCTGTCGTCTCCTACGAGCAGTACTTC
>NA|many|TRBV6-4|TRBJ2-1
CASSDNSYNEQFF
TGTGCCAGCAGTGACAACTCCTACAATGAGCAGTTCTTC
>NA|many|TRBV2|TRBJ1-2
CASSYRKNQHGYTF
TGTGCCAGCAGTTACAGGAAGAATCAGCATGGCTACACCTTC
>TRBD1|many|TRBV20-1|TRBJ2-3
CSARRQGTTQYF
TGCAGTGCTCGCCGACAGGGCACCACGCAGTATTTT
>TRBD1|once|TRBV29-1|TRBJ2-5
CSVYRQGGEETQYF
TGCAGCGTCTACAGACAGGGGGGCGAAGAGACCCAGTACTTC
>NA|NA|TRBV6-1|TRBJ1-1
CASRFRDKDVTEAFF
TGTGCCAGCAGATTCCGTGACAAAGACGTCACTGAAGCTTTCTTT
>NA|NA|TRBV3-1|TRBJ2-1
CASSQGADYNEQFF
TGTGCCAGCAGCCAAGGAGCTGATTACAATGAGCAGTTCTTC
>NA|many|TRBV5-6|TRBJ1-2
CASSLWASYGYTF
TGTGCCAGCAGCTTGTGGGCGTCCTATGGCTACACCTTC
>NA|few|TRBV30|TRBJ1-2
CAWSVGAYGYTF
TGTGCCTGGTCCGTCGGTGCCTATGGCTACACCTTC
>TRBD2|many|TRBV12-3/TRBV12-4|TRBJ2-3
CASSLSGGGADTQYF
TGTGCCAGCAGTTTAAGCGGGGGGGGCGCAGATACGCAGTATTTT
>NA|many|TRBV3-1|TRBJ2-1
CASSQGQGPYNEQFF
TGTGCCAGCAGCCAAGGGCAGGGGCCCTACAATGAGCAGTTCTTC
>TRBD2|many|TRBV4-1|TRBJ2-2
CASSPTVGTSGLGGELFF
TGCGCCAGCAGCCCCACAGTGGGGACTAGCGGCCTGGGGGGGGAGCTGTTTTTT
>NA|few|TRBV3-1|TRBJ1-2
CASSPPPWTEANYGYTF
TGTGCCAGCAGCCCTCCCCCTTGGACAGAAGCTAACTATGGCTACACCTTC
>NA|many|TRBV6-1|TRBJ1-1
CASSRKLDLRNTEAFF
TGTGCCAGCAGTCGCAAGCTCGACCTTAGGAACACTGAAGCTTTCTTT
>TRBD2|many|TRBV20-1|TRBJ2-1
CSARMAGVNNEQFF
TGCAGTGCTAGAATGGCGGGGGTCAACAATGAGCAGTTCTTC
>TRBD2|many|TRBV6-1|TRBJ2-5
CASLAGGPGETQYF
TGTGCCAGCTTAGCGGGGGGGCCGGGAGAGACCCAGTACTTC
>TRBD1|large|TRBV6-5|TRBJ1-2
CASSYSLGQGLYGYTF
TGTGCCAGCAGTTACTCTTTGGGACAGGGACTTTATGGCTACACCTTC
>NA|NA|TRBV12-5|TRBJ1-1
CASGSTGNTEAFF
TGTGCTAGTGGTTCGACAGGGAACACTGAAGCTTTCTTT
>NA|NA|TRBV24-1|TRBJ2-7
CATSDSTSRSSYEQYF
TGTGCCACCAGTGATTCTACTAGTCGCTCTTCCTACGAGCAGTACTTC
>TRBD1|many|TRBV19|TRBJ1-4
CASRPQGVNEKLFF
TGTGCCAGTAGACCACAGGGGGTTAATGAAAAACTGTTTTTT
>TRBD1|many|TRBV3-1|TRBJ2-4
CASSQGTGTSQNIQYF
TGTGCCAGCAGCCAAGGGACAGGGACTTCCCAAAACATTCAGTACTTC
>NA|many|TRBV30|TRBJ1-5
CAWNLGGAGQPQHF
TGTGCCTGGAACCTAGGGGGGGCTGGGCAGCCCCAGCATTTT